This T cell receptor beta chain was identified during a study of blood T cell repertoires in COVID-19. The protocol was immunoSEQ multiplex PCR, while the TCRdb copy is restricted to in-frame clones and leaves out a portion. In the table there are 200,000 to 250,000 clones, approximately 90% of which are singletons. This CDR3 spans 16 amino acids. The germline V gene has CDR1 SGHTA and CDR2 FQGNSA. Trimming stripped 5 bases from V and 9 bases from J, with 23 bases between. Sequencing used PBMCs or T cells enriched from blood (not recorded which). This TCR was sampled from a man aged 25 to 40 who had recovered from COVID-19. V usage is TRBV7-2 and J usage is TRBJ2-1, with a possible D match to TRBD2 (7 bases). CDR3 region: CASSPYPPTGRGEQFF. The CDR3 DNA reads TGTGCCAGCAGCCCCTACCCCCCTACAGGGAGGGGTGAGCAGTTCTTC.